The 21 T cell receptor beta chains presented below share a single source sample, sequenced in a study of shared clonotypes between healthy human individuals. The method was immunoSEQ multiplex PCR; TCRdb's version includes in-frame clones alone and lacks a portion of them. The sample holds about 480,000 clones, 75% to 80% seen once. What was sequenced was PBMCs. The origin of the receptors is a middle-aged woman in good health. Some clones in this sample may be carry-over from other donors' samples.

This CDR3 reads CASSLVAGGPYEQYF. The DNA of the CDR3 is TGCGCCAGCAGCTTGGTAGCGGGAGGCCCATACGAGCAGTACTTC. This chain joins TRBV5-1 and TRBJ2-7; the match to TRBD2 covers 10 bases. CDR1 and CDR2 from the germline V gene are SGHRS and YFSETQ. The CDR3 spans 15 residues. V was clipped by 0 bases and J by 4 bases; unmatched bases: 4. Full variable domain (missing parts from reference TRBV5-1 and TRBJ2-7): KAGVTQTPRYLIKTRGQQVTLSCSPISGHRSVSWYQQTPGQGLQFLFEYFSETQRNKGNFPGRFSGRQFSNSRSEMNVSTLELGDSALYLCASSLVAGGPYEQYFGPGTRLTVT.

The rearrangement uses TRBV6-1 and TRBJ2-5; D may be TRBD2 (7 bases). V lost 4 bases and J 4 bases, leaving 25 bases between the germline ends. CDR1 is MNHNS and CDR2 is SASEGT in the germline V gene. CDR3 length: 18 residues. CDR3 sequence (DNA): TGTGCCAGCAGTGCCCTGGGGGCGGGAGCGGAGGGAGGAGAGACCCAGTACTTC. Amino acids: CASSALGAGAEGGETQYF.

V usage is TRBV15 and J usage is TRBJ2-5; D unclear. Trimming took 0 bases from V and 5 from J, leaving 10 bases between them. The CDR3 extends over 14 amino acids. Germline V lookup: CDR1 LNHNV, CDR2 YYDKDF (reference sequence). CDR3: CATSRDRLDETQYF. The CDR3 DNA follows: TGTGCCACCAGCAGAGATCGGTTGGACGAGACCCAGTACTTC.

This CDR3 reads CASQLNPGGAVVNEQFF. In nucleotides, the CDR3 is TGCGCCAGCCAGCTTAACCCCGGCGGAGCAGTGGTCAATGAGCAGTTCTTC. V and J are TRBV5-1 and TRBJ2-1; no firm D call. Per the germline V gene, CDR1 is SGHRS and CDR2 is YFSETQ. Trimming took 7 bases from V and 6 from J, leaving 26 bases between them. The CDR3 loop spans 17 amino acids. Based on the CDR3 plus reference TRBV5-1 and TRBJ2-1, the full variable domain is KAGVTQTPRYLIKTRGQQVTLSCSPISGHRSVSWYQQTPGQGLQFLFEYFSETQRNKGNFPGRFSGRQFSNSRSEMNVSTLELGDSALYLCASQLNPGGAVVNEQFFGPGTRLTVL.

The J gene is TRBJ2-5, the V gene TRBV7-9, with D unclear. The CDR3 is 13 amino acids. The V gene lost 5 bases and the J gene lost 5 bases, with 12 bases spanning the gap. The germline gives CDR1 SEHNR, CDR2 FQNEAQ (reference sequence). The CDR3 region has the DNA TGTGCCAGCAGCCCCAACACTTACGAGACCCAGTACTTC. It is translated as CASSPNTYETQYF.

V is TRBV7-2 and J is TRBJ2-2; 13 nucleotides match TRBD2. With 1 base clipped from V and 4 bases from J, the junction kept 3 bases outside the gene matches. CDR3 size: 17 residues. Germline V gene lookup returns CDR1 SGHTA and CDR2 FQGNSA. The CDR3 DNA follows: TGTGCCAGCAGCTTAGGGACTAGCGGGAGCGGCACCGGGGAGCTGTTTTTT. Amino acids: CASSLGTSGSGTGELFF.

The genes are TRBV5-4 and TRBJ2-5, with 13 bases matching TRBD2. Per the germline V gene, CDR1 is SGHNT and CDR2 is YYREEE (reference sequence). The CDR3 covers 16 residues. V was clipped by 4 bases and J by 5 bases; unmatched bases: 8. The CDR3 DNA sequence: TGTGCCAGCAGCCCCCGGACTAGCGGGAGTACTGAGACCCAGTACTTC. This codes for CASSPRTSGSTETQYF.

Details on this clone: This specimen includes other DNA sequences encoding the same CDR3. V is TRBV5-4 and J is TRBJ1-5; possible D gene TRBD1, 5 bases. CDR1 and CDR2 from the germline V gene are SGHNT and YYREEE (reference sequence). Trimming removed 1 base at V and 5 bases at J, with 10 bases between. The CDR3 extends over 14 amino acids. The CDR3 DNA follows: TGTGCCAGCAGCTTGAAAGGGGTGGATCAGCCCCAGCATTTT. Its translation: CASSLKGVDQPQHF.

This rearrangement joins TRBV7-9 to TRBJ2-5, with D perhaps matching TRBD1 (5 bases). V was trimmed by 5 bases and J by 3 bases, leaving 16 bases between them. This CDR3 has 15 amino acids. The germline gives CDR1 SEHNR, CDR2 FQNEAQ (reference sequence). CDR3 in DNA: TGTGCCAGCAGCCGACCCCTAGGGGCCAAAGAGACCCAGTACTTC. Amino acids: CASSRPLGAKETQYF.

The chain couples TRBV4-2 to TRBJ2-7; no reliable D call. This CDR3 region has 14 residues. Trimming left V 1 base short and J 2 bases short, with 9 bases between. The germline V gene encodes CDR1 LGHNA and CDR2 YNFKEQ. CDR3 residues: CASSQVRSAYEQYF. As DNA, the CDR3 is TGTGCCAGCAGCCAAGTGAGGAGCGCCTACGAGCAGTACTTC.

The CDR3 region is CASSLRGLAAYNEQFF. The CDR3 nucleotides are TGTGCCAGCAGCTTACGAGGACTAGCGGCCTACAATGAGCAGTTCTTC. The rearrangement uses TRBV7-9 and TRBJ2-1, with 10 bases lining up with TRBD2. V gave up 2 bases and J gave up 2 bases; unmatched junction bases: 3. The germline CDR1 and CDR2 sequences are SEHNR and FQNEAQ (reference sequence). The CDR3 consists of 16 residues.

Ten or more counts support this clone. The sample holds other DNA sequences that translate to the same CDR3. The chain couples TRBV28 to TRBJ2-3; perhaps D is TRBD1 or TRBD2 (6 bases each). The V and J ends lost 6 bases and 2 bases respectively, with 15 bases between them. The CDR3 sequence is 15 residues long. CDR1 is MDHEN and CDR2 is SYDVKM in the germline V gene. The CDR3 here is CASSLGGGDTDTQYF. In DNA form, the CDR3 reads TGTGCCAGCAGCCTTGGGGGCGGGGACACAGATACGCAGTATTTT.

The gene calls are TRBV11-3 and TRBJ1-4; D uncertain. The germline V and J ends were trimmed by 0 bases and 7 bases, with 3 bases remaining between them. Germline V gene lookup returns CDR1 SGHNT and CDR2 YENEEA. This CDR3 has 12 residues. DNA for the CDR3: TGTGCCAGCAGCTTAGACGGTGAAAAACTGTTTTTT. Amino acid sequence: CASSLDGEKLFF. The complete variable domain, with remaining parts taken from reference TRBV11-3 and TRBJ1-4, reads EAGVVQSPRYKIIEKKQPVAFWCNPISGHNTLYWYLQNLGQGPELLIRYENEEAVDDSQLPKDRFSAERLKGVDSTLKIQPAELGDSAVYLCASSLDGEKLFFGSGTQLSVL.

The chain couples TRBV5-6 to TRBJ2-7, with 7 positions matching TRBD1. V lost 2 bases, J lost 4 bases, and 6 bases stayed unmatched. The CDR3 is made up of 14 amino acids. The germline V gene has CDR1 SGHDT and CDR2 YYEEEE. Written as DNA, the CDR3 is TGTGCCAGCAGCTTCAGGGGGAAGGAGTACGAGCAGTACTTC. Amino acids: CASSFRGKEYEQYF.

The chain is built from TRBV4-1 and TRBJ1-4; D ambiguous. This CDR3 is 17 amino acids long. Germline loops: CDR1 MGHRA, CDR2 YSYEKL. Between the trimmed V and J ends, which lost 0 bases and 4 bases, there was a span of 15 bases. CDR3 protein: CASSQDLWAVINEKLFF. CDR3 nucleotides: TGCGCCAGCAGCCAAGATTTGTGGGCGGTTATTAATGAAAAACTGTTTTTT.

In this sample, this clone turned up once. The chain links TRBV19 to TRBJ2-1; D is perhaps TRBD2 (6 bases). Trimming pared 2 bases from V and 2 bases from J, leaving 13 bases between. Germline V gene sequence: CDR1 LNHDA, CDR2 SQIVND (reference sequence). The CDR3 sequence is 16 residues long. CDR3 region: CASSIPGSSPYNEQFF. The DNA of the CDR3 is TGTGCCAGTAGTATACCCGGGAGTAGCCCCTACAATGAGCAGTTCTTC.

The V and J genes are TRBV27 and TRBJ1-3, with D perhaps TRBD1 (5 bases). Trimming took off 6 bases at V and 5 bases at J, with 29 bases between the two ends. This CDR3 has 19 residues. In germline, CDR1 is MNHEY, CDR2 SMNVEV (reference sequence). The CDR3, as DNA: TGTGCCAGCAGCCTTATGGGCCCGAACGTGAAGGGGAATAGAAACACCATATATTTT. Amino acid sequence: CASSLMGPNVKGNRNTIYF.

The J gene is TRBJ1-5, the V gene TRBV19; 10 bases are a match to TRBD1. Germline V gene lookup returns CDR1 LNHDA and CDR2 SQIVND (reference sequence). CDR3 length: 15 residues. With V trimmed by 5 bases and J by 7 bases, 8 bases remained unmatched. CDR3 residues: CASSLTGGGGQPQHF. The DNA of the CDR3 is TGTGCCAGTAGTCTGACAGGGGGCGGAGGACAGCCCCAGCATTTT.

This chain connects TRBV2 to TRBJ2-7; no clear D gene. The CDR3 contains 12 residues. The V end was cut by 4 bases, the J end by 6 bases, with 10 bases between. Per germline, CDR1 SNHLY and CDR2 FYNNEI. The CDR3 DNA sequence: TGTGCCAGCAGTGCAAGGGAAAGCGAGCAGTACTTC. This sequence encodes CASSARESEQYF.

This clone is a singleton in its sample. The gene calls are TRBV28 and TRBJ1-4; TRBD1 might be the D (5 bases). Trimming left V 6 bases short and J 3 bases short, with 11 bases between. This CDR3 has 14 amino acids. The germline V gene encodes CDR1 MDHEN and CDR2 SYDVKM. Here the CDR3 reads CASRPQGANEKLFF. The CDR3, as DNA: TGTGCCAGCAGGCCCCAGGGAGCTAATGAAAAACTGTTTTTT.

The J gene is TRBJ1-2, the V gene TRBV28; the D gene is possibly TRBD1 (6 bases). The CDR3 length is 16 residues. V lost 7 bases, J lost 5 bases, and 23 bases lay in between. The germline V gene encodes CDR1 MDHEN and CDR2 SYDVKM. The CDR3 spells CASTLQGPRAIYGYTF. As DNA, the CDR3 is TGTGCCAGCACTCTACAGGGACCCAGGGCTATTTATGGCTACACCTTC.